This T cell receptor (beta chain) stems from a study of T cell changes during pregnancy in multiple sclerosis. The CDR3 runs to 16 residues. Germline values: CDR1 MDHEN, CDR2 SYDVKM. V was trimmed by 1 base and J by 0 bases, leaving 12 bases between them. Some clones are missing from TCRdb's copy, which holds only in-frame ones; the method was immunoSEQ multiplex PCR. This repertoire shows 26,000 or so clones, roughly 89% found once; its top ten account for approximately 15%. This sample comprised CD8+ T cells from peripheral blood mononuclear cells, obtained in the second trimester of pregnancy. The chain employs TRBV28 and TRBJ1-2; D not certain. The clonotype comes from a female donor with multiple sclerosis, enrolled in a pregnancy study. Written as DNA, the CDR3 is TGTGCCAGCAGTTTATCCCAGGTTTTGGCTAACTATGGCTACACCTTC. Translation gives CASSLSQVLANYGYTF.